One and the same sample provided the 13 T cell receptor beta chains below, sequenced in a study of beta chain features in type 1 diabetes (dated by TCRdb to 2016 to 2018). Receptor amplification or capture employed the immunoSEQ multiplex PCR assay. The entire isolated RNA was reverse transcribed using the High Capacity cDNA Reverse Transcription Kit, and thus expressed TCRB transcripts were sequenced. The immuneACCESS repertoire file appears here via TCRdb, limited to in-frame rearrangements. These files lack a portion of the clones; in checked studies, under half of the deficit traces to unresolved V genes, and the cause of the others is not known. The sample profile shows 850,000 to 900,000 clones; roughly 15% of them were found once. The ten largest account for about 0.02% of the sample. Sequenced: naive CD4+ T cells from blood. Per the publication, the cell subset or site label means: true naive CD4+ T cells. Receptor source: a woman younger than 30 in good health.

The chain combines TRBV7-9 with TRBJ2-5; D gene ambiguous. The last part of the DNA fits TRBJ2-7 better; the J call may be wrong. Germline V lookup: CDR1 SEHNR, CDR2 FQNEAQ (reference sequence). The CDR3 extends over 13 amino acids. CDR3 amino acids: CASSFPGKDEQYF. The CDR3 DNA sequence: TGTGCCAGCAGCTTCCCCGGTAAGGACGAGCAGTACTTC.

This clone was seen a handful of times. For the CDR3, the DNA is TGTGCCAGCAGCGTGGGGGAAAACTTTCACAATGAGCAGTTCTTC. It yields the protein CASSVGENFHNEQFF. J is TRBJ2-1 and V is TRBV9, with D possibly being TRBD1 or TRBD2 (5 bases each). Trimming cost V 2 bases and J 5 bases, with 14 bases left between them. This CDR3 contains 15 residues. Germline V gene sequence: CDR1 SGDLS, CDR2 YYNGEE.

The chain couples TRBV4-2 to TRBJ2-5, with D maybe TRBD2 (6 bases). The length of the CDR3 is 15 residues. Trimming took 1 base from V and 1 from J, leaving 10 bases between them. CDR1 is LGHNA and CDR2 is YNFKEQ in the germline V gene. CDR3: CASSQAEGLQETQYF. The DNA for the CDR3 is TGTGCCAGCAGCCAAGCGGAGGGTCTCCAAGAGACCCAGTACTTC.

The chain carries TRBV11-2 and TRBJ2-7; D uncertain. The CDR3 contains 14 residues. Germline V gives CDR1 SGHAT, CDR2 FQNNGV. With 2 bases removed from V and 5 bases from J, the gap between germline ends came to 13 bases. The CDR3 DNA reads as TGTGCCAGCAGCTTACTAGTTAGGTCTCACGAGCAGTACTTC. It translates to CASSLLVRSHEQYF. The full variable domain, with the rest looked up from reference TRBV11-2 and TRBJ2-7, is EAGVAQSPRYKIIEKRQSVAFWCNPISGHATLYWYQQILGQGPKLLIQFQNNGVVDDSQLPKDRFSAERLKGVDSTLKIQPAKLEDSAVYLCASSLLVRSHEQYFGPGTRLTVT.

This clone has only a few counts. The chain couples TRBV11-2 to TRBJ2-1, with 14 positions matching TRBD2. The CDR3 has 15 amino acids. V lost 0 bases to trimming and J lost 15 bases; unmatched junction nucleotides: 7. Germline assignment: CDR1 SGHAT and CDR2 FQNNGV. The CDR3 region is CASSLDLGLAGEGFF. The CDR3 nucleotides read TGTGCCAGCAGCTTAGATCTGGGACTAGCGGGAGAGGGGTTCTTC. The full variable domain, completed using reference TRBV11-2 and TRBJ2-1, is EAGVAQSPRYKIIEKRQSVAFWCNPISGHATLYWYQQILGQGPKLLIQFQNNGVVDDSQLPKDRFSAERLKGVDSTLKIQPAKLEDSAVYLCASSLDLGLAGEGFFGPGTRLTVL.

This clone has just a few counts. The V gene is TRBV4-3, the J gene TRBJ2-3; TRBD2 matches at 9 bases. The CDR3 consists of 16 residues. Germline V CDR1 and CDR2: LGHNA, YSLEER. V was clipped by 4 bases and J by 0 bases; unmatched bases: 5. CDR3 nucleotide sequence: TGCGCCAGCAGCCGAAATCTAGCGGGAAGCACAGATACGCAGTATTTT. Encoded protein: CASSRNLAGSTDTQYF.

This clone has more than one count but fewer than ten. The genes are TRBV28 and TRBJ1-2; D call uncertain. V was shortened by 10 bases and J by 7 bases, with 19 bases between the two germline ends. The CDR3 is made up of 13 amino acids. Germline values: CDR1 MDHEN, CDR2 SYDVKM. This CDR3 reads CANQETRGLGYTF. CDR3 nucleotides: TGTGCCAATCAGGAGACTCGCGGACTTGGCTACACCTTC.

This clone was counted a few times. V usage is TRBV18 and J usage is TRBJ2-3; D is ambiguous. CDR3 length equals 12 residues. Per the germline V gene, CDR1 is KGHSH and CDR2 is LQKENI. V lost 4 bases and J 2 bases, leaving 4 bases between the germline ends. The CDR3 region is CASSLATDTQYF. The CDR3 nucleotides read TGTGCCAGCTCACTAGCCACAGATACGCAGTATTTT.

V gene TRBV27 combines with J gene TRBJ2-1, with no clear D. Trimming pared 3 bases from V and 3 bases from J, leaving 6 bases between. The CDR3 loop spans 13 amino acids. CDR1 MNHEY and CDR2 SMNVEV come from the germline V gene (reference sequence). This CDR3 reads CASSFGYYNEQFF. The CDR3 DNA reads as TGTGCCAGCAGTTTCGGCTACTACAATGAGCAGTTCTTC.

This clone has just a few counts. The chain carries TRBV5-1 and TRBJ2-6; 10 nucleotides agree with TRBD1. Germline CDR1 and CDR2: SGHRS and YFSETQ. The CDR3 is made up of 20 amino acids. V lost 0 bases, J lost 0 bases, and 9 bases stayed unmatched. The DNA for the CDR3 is TGCGCCAGCAGCTTGGACGCAACGGGACAGGGGATCTCTGGGGCCAACGTCCTGACTTTC. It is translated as CASSLDATGQGISGANVLTF. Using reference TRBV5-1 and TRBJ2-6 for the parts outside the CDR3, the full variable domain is KAGVTQTPRYLIKTRGQQVTLSCSPISGHRSVSWYQQTPGQGLQFLFEYFSETQRNKGNFPGRFSGRQFSNSRSEMNVSTLELGDSALYLCASSLDATGQGISGANVLTFGAGSRLTVL.

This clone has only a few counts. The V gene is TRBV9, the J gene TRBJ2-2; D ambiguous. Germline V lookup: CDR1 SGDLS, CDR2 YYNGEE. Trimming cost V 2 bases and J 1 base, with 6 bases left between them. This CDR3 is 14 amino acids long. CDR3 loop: CASSVVMNTGELFF. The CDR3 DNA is TGTGCCAGCAGCGTCGTCATGAACACCGGGGAGCTGTTTTTT.

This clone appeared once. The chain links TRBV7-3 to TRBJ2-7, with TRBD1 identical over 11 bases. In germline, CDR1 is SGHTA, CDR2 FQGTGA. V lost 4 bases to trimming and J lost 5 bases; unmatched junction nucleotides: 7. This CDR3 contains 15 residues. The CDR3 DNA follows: TGTGCCAGCAGCTCAGGGACAGGGGGTATGAACGAGCAGTACTTC. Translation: CASSSGTGGMNEQYF.

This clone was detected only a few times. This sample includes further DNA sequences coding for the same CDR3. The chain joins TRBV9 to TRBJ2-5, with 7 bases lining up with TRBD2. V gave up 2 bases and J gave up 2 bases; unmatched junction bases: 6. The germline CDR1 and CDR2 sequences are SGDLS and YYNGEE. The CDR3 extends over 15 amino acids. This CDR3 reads CASSVQAGIQETQYF. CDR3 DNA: TGTGCCAGCAGCGTCCAAGCGGGAATACAAGAGACCCAGTACTTC.